The present entry profiles one T cell receptor (beta chain) with its context. The sample is drawn from a study of blood T cell repertoires in COVID-19. Study-wide context: T cells, B-cell-depleted T cells, or PBMCs supplied cDNA or gDNA.

V shed 4 bases, J shed 8 bases, and the junction held 1 base outside the gene matches. The CDR3 totals 12 residues. Original data processing: Estimated nucleated cell counts came from reference gene primer amplification. The repertoire was sequenced with immunoSEQ multiplex PCR; TCRdb's copy has only in-frame clones and lacks some. Clone size and V and J calls were adopted from that table, with D and trimming inferred from the DNA. Among around 150,000 clones listed, around 85% were seen once. This receptor was obtained from a human donor with acute or convalescent COVID-19. The donor label of this sample is uncertain. The chain employs TRBV5-3 and TRBJ1-4; 8 positions match TRBD1. TRBV5-3 counts as an open reading frame of uncertain function. Sequenced input: peripheral blood. The CDR3 here is CARSRDREKLFF. Written as DNA, the CDR3 is TGTGCCAGAAGCCGGGACAGGGAAAAACTGTTTTTT.